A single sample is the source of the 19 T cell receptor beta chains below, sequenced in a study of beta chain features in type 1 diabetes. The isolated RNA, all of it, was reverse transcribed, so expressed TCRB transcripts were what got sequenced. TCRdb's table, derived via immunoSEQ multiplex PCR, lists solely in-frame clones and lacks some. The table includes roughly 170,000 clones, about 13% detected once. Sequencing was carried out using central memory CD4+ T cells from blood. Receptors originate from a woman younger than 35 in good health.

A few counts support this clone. DNA for the CDR3: TGTGCCTGGGGTCGTGCAGGGGCGGCCTACGAGCAGTACTTC. Translating gives CAWGRAGAAYEQYF. V gene TRBV30 combines with J gene TRBJ2-7; D is perhaps TRBD1 (6 bases). The V gene lost 5 bases and the J gene lost 2 bases, with 16 bases spanning the gap. This CDR3 spans 14 amino acids. The germline CDR1 and CDR2 sequences are GTSNPN and SVGIG (reference sequence).

CDR3 sequence reads: CASSTRTALAKNIQYF. In nucleotides, the CDR3 is TGTGCCAGTAGTACTCGGACAGCCCTAGCCAAAAACATTCAGTACTTC. The chain employs TRBV19 and TRBJ2-4, with a weak D call TRBD1 (6 bases). Deletions cut 4 bases from V and 0 bases from J, with 13 bases between. The CDR3 has 16 residues. CDR1 and CDR2 from the germline V gene are LNHDA and SQIVND (reference sequence).

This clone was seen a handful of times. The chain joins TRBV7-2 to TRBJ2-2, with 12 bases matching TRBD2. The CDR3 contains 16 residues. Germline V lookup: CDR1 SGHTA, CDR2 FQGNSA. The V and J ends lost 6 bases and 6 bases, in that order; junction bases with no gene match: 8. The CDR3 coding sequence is TGTGCCAGCAGTAGTTCTAGCGGGAGGGCCTCCGGGGAGCTGTTTTTT. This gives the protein CASSSSSGRASGELFF.

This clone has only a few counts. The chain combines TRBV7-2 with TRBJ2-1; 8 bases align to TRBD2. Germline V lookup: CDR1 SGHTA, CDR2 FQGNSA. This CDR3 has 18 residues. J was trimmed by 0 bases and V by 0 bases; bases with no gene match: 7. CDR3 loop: CASSLAGTSGGSYNEQFF. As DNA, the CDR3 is TGTGCCAGCAGCTTAGCAGGCACTAGCGGAGGCTCCTACAATGAGCAGTTCTTC.

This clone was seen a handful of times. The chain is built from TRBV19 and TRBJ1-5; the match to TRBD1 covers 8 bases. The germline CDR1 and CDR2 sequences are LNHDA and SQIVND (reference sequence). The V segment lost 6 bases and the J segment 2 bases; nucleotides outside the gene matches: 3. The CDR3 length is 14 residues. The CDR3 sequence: CASSGQGGNQPQHF. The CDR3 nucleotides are TGTGCCAGTAGCGGACAGGGTGGCAATCAGCCCCAGCATTTT.

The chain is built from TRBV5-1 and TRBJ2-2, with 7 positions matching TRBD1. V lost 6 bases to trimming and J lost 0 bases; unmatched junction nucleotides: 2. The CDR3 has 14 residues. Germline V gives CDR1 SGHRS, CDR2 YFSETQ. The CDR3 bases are TGCGCCAGCACCGACAGGGCGAACACCGGGGAGCTGTTTTTT. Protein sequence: CASTDRANTGELFF.

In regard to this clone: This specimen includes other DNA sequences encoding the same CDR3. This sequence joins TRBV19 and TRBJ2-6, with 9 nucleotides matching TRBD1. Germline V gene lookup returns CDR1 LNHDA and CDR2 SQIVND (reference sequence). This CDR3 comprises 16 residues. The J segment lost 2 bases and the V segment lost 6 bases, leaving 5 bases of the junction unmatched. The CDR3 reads CASRKTGGAGANVLTF. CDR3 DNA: TGTGCCAGTAGGAAAACAGGGGGCGCTGGGGCCAACGTCCTGACTTTC.

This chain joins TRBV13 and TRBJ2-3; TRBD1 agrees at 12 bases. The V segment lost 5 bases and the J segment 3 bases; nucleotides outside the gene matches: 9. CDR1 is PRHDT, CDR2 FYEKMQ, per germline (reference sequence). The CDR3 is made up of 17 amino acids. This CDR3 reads CASSPGQGALRTDTQYF. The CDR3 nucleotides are TGTGCCAGCAGCCCGGGACAGGGGGCTCTCCGGACAGATACGCAGTATTTT.

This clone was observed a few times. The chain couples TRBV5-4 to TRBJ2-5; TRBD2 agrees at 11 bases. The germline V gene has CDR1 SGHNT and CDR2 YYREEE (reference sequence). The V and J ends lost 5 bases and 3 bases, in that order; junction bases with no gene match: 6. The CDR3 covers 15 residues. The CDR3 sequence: CASSATSGGKETQYF. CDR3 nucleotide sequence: TGTGCCAGCAGTGCTACTAGCGGGGGAAAAGAGACCCAGTACTTC.

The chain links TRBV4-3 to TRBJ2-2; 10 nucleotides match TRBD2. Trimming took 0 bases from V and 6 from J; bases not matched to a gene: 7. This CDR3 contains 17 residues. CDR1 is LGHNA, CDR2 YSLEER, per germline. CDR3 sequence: CASSQDIASGSPGELFF. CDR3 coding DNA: TGCGCCAGCAGCCAAGATATAGCTAGCGGGAGCCCCGGGGAGCTGTTTTTT.

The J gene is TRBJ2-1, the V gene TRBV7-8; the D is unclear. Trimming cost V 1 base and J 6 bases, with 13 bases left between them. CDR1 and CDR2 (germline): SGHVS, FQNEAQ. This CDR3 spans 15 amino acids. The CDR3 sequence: CASSLDYSGANEQFF. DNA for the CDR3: TGTGCCAGCAGCTTAGACTATAGTGGTGCCAATGAGCAGTTCTTC.

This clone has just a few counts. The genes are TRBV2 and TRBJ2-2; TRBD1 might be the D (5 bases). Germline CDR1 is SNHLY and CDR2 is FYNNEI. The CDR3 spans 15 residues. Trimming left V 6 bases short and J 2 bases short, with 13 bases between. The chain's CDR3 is CASRAEQVNTGELFF. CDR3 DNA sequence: TGTGCCAGCAGGGCGGAACAGGTCAACACCGGGGAGCTGTTTTTT.

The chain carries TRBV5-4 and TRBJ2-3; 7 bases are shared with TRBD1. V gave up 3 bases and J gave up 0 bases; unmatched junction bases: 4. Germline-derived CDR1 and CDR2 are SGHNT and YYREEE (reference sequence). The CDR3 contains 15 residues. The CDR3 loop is CASSWGQTSTDTQYF. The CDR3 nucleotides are TGTGCCAGCAGCTGGGGACAGACTAGCACAGATACGCAGTATTTT.

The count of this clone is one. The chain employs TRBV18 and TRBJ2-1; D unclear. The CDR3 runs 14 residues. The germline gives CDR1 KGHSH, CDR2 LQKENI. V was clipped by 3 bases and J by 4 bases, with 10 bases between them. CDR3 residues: CASSPASVYNEQFF. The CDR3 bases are TGTGCCAGCTCACCTGCTTCGGTGTACAATGAGCAGTTCTTC. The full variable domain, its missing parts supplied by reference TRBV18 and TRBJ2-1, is NAGVMQNPRHLVRRRGQEARLRCSPMKGHSHVYWYRQLPEEGLKFMVYLQKENIIDESGMPKERFSAEFPKEGPSILRIQQVVRGDSAAYFCASSPASVYNEQFFGPGTRLTVL.

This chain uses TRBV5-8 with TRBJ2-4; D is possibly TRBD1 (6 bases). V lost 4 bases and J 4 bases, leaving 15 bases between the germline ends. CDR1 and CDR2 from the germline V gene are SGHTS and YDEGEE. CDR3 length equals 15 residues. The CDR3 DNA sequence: TGTGCCAGCAGCCCGGGGCCGGGACATAAAAACATTCAGTACTTC. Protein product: CASSPGPGHKNIQYF.

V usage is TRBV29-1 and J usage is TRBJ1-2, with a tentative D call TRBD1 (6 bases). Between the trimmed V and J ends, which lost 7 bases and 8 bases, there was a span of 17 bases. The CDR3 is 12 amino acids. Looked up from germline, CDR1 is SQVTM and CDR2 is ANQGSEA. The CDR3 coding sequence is TGCAGCGCCGCCGGACAGCTCTACGGCTACACCTTC. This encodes CSAAGQLYGYTF.

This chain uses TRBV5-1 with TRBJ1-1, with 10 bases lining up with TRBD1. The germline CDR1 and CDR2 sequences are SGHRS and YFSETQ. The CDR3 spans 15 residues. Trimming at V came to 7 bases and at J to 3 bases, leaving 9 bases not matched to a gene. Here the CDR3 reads CASLDRGQRDTEAFF. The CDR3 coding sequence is TGCGCCAGCCTTGACAGGGGGCAAAGGGACACTGAAGCTTTCTTT.

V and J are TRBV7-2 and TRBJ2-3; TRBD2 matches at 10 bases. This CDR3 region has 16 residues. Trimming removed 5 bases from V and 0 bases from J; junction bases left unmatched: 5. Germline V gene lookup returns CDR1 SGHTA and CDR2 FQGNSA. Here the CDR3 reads CASSPTSGTSTDTQYF. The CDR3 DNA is TGTGCCAGCAGCCCCACTAGCGGGACTAGCACAGATACGCAGTATTTT.

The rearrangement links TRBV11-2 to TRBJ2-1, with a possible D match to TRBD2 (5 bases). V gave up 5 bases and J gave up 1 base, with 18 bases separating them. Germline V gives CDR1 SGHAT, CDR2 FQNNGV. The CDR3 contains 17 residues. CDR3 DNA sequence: TGTGCCAGCAGCCCCATCCTGGGGAGTAGGTCCTACAATGAGCAGTTCTTC. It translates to CASSPILGSRSYNEQFF.